The rows below give T cell receptor beta chains drawn from one sample of a study of T cells in Graves' hyperthyroidism and ophthalmopathy. One entry per CDR3 protein results from TCRdb running MiXCR on the multiplex PCR reads. The sample carries hundreds of thousands of distinct CDR3 sequences, approximately 17% recorded once. Input material: blood. The receptor set was obtained from a woman aged 18-29 years with Graves' ophthalmopathy. The conserved cysteine and the conserved F or W are not part of the CDR3 here. D genes are given only for firm matches.

V gene	J gene	D gene	CDR3 protein
TRBV9	TRBJ2-2	TRBD2	ASSPRGGSGSTGELF
TRBV4-1	TRBJ1-5	-	ASSPQLEVPQPQH
TRBV7-8	TRBJ1-1	TRBD1	ASSLVARGYTEAF
TRBV9	TRBJ2-7	TRBD2	ASSGSGSENEQY
TRBV29-1	TRBJ1-1	TRBD1	SVGMTGGTEAF
TRBV6-1	TRBJ1-1	TRBD1	ASSPNRGISTEAF
TRBV28	TRBJ2-5	-	ASSSGGGATVTQY
TRBV3-1	TRBJ1-2	-	ASSGDGNYGYT
TRBV3-1	TRBJ1-2	-	ASSQAKGYT
TRBV5-1	TRBJ1-1	-	ASSLGGDLNTEAF